The TCR beta chain described here comes from a study of blood T cell repertoires in COVID-19. At the level of the study: There were acute and convalescent COVID-19 samples, and they came from the United States, Italy and Spain. Sources were T cells, B-cell-depleted T cells, or PBMCs; the material itself was cDNA or gDNA.

Points on this clone: Other DNA sequences from this sample encode an identical CDR3 as well.

Patients from Seattle were sampled longitudinally, starting during active infection. Losses at the gene ends were 4 bases for V and 5 bases for J; bases not matched to a gene: 12. CDR3 size: 16 residues. Per the germline V gene, CDR1 is SGHRS and CDR2 is YFSETQ. Under the authors' procedure: Cell counts per sample came from amplifying reference gene primers. Method: immunoSEQ multiplex PCR; TCRdb's copy keeps in-frame clones and lacks some. The DNA was the basis for D and trimming; V, J and clone size are from that table. This table has 410,000 or so clones, 89% appearing once. This sequence joins TRBV5-1 and TRBJ1-1; 9 bases are shared with TRBD1. Sequenced sample: peripheral blood. The sequence was obtained from a woman in her forties with COVID-19, enrolled during active disease. For the CDR3, the DNA is TGCGCCAGCAGCCCAGGAACAGGGGGCGCGGGGACTGAAGCTTTCTTT. Residues: CASSPGTGGAGTEAFF. Complete variable domain (other parts from reference TRBV5-1 and TRBJ1-1): KAGVTQTPRYLIKTRGQQVTLSCSPISGHRSVSWYQQTPGQGLQFLFEYFSETQRNKGNFPGRFSGRQFSNSRSEMNVSTLELGDSALYLCASSPGTGGAGTEAFFGQGTRLTVV.